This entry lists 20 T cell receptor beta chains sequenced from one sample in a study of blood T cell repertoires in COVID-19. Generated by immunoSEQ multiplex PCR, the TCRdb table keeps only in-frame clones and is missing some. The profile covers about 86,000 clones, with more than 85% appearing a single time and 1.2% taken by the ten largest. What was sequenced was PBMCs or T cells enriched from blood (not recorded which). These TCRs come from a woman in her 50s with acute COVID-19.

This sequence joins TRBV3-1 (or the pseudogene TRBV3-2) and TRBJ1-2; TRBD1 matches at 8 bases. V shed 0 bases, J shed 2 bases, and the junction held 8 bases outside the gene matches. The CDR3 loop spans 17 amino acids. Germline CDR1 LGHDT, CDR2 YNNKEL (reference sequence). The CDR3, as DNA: TGTGCCAGCAGCCAAGACTCCGACAGGGGCTTGAACTATGGCTACACCTTC. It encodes CASSQDSDRGLNYGYTF.

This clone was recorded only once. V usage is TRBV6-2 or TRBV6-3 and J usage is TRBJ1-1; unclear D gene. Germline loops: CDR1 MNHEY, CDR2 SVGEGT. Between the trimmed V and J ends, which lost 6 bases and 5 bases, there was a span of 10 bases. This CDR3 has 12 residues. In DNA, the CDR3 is TGTGCCAGCAGCTCATATAGAACTGAAGCTTTCTTT. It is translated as CASSSYRTEAFF.

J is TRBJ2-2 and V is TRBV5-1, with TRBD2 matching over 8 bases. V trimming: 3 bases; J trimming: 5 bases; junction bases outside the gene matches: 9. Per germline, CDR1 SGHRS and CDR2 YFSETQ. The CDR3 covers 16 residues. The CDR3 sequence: CASSSGLAGRTGELFF. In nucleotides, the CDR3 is TGCGCCAGCAGCTCCGGGTTAGCGGGAAGAACCGGGGAGCTGTTTTTT. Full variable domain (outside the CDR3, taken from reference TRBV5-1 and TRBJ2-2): KAGVTQTPRYLIKTRGQQVTLSCSPISGHRSVSWYQQTPGQGLQFLFEYFSETQRNKGNFPGRFSGRQFSNSRSEMNVSTLELGDSALYLCASSSGLAGRTGELFFGEGSRLTVL.

In DNA, the CDR3 is TGCGCCAGCAGTGACGGGGGGATGTACACTGAAGCTTTCTTT. Its protein is CASSDGGMYTEAFF. The rearrangement joins TRBV5-1 to TRBJ1-1; tentatively, D is TRBD1 (5 bases). The germline V and J ends were trimmed by 5 bases and 3 bases, with 14 bases remaining between them. The CDR3 loop spans 14 amino acids. Germline values: CDR1 SGHRS, CDR2 YFSETQ.

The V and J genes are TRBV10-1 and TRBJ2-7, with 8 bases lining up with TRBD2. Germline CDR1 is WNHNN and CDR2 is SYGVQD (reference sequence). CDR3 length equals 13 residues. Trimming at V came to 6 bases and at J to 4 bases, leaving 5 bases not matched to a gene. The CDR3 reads CASRTGRGYEQYF. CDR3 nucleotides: TGCGCCAGCAGGACCGGGAGGGGGTACGAGCAGTACTTC.

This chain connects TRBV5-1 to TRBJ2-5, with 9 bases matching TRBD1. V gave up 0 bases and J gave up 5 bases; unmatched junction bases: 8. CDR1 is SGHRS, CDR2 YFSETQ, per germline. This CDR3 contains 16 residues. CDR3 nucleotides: TGCGCCAGCAGCTTGGCCTGGACAGGGGATGGTGAGACCCAGTACTTC. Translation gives CASSLAWTGDGETQYF.

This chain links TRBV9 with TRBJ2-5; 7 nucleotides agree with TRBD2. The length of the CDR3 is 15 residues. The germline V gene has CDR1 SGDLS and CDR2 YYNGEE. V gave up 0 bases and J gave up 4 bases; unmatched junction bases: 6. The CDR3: CASSVEAGVRETQYF. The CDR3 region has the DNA TGTGCCAGCAGCGTAGAGGCGGGAGTCCGAGAGACCCAGTACTTC. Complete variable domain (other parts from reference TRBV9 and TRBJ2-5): DSGVTQTPKHLITATGQRVTLRCSPRSGDLSVYWYQQSLDQGLQFLIQYYNGEERAKGNILERFSAQQFPDLHSELNLSSLELGDSALYFCASSVEAGVRETQYFGPGTRLLVL.

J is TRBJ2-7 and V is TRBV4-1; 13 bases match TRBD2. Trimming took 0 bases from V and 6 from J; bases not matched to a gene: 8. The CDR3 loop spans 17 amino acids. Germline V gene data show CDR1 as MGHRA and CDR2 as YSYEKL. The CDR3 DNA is TGCGCCAGCAGCCAAGAAGGAGCCGGGACTAGCGGGACCGAGCAGTACTTC. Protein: CASSQEGAGTSGTEQYF.

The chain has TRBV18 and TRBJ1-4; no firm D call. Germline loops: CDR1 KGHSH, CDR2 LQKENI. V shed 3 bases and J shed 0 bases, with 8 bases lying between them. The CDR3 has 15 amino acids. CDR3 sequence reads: CASSPSLTTNEKLFF. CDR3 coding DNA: TGTGCCAGCTCACCTAGTCTAACAACTAATGAAAAACTGTTTTTT.

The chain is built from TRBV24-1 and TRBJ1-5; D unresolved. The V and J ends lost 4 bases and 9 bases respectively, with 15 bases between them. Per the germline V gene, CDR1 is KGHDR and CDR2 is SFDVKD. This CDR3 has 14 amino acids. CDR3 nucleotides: TGTGCCACCAGTGACCGAAAAGTGAGTGGGCCCCAGCATTTT. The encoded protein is CATSDRKVSGPQHF.

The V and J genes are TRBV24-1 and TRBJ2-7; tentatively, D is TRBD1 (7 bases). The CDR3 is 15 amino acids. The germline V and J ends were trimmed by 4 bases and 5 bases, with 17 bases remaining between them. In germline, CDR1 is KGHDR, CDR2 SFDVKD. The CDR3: CATSDSRTGGDEQYF. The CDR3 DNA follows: TGTGCCACCAGTGACAGTCGGACAGGAGGGGACGAGCAGTACTTC.

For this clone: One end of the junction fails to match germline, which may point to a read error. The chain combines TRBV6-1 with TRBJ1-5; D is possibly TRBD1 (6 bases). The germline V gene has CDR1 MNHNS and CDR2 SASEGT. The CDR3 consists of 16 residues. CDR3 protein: CASSEIQGVSHQPQHF. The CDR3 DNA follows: TGTGCCAGCAGCGAAATACAGGGAGTTAGCCATCAGCCCCAGCATTTT.

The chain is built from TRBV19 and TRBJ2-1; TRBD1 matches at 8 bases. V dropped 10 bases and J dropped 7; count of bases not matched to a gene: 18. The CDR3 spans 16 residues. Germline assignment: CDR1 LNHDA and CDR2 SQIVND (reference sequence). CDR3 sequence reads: CATTGQGTFLVNEQFF. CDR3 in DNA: TGTGCCACTACTGGACAGGGAACCTTCCTTGTGAATGAGCAGTTCTTC.

In nucleotides, the CDR3 is TGTGCCAGCAGCCGCGTTGCCATGAACACTGAAGCTTTCTTT. It yields the protein CASSRVAMNTEAFF. V and J are TRBV11-3 and TRBJ1-1; D remains unclear. The V and J ends lost 5 bases and 0 bases respectively, with 10 bases between them. Germline V CDR1 and CDR2: SGHNT, YENEEA. This CDR3 comprises 14 residues.

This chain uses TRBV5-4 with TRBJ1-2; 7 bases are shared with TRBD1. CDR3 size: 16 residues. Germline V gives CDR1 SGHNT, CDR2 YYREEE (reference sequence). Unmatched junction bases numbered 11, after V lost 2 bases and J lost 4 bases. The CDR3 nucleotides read TGTGCCAGCAGCTTAGGAAGTACAGGGGTCCCCTATGGCTACACCTTC. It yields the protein CASSLGSTGVPYGYTF.

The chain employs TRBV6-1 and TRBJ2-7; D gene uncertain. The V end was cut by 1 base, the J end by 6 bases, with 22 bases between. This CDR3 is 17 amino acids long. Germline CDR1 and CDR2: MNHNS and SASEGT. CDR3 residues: CASSEEVVWAPTREQYF. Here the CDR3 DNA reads TGTGCCAGCAGTGAAGAGGTAGTCTGGGCCCCTACGCGCGAGCAGTACTTC.

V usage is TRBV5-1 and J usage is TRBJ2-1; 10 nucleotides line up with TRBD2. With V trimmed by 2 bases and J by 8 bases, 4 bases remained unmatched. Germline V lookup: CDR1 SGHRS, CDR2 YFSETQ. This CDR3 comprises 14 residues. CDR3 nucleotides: TGCGCCAGCAGCTTTAGCGGGAGGCTCCATGAGCAGTTCTTC. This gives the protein CASSFSGRLHEQFF.

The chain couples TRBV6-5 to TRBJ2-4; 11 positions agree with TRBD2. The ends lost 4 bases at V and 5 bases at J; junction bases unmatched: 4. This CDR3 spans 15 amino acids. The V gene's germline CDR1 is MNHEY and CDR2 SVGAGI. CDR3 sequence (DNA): TGTGCCAGCAGTTTGGGGACTAGCGGACAAAACATTCAGTACTTC. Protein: CASSLGTSGQNIQYF.

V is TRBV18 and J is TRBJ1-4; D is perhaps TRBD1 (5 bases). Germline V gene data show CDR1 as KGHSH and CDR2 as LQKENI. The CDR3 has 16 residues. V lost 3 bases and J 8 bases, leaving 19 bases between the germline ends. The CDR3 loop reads CASSPWDGGLGEKLFF. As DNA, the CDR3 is TGTGCCAGCTCACCGTGGGACGGGGGATTAGGCGAAAAACTGTTTTTT.

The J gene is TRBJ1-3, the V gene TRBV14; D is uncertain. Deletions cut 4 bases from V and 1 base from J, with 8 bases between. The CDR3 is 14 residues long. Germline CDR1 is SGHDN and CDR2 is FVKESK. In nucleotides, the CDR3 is TGTGCCAGCAGCCGGGCAGGATCTGGAAACACCATATATTTT. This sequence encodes CASSRAGSGNTIYF.